One sample yielded the 21 T cell receptor beta chains listed below, sequenced in a study of molecular identifiers for immune sequencing clone quantification. MiXCR, applied by TCRdb to the PCR reads, yields one record per CDR3 protein. The profile shows 490,000 or so distinct CDR3 sequences, about 22% of them singletons. Sequences were obtained from naive CD8+ T cells from blood, with Jurkat cell RNA spiked in. This sample's subset: FACS-sorted CD8+CD4-CCR7+CD45RA+ naive T cells. These receptor sequences come from a human donor in good health. Some libraries in this study had Jurkat cell RNA spiked in.

V and J are TRBV2 and TRBJ2-1, with TRBD1 identical over 7 bases. The trim removed 5 bases at V and 2 bases at J, leaving 6 bases unmatched. Germline V CDR1 and CDR2: SNHLY, FYNNEI. The CDR3 has 15 residues. CDR3 nucleotides: TGTGCCAGCAGTCACGGGACAGAAACCTACAATGAGCAGTTCTTC. Translation: CASSHGTETYNEQFF.

This clonotype came up many times. The chain joins TRBV9 to TRBJ2-7; the match to TRBD2 covers 7 bases. The junction had 3 bases not matched to a gene; V was cut back by 0 bases and J by 3 bases. Looked up from germline, CDR1 is SGDLS and CDR2 is YYNGEE. CDR3 length: 14 amino acids. The CDR3 region is CASSVGGGGYEQYF. The CDR3 nucleotides read TGTGCCAGCAGCGTAGGTGGGGGGGGCTACGAGCAGTACTTC.

At least ten counts were recorded for this clonotype. The genes are TRBV2 and TRBJ1-5; no clear D gene. CDR3 length: 14 residues. V lost 7 bases and J 4 bases, leaving 14 bases between the germline ends. CDR1 and CDR2 (germline): SNHLY, FYNNEI. The CDR3 reads CASIGLDGNQPQHF. The CDR3, as DNA: TGTGCCAGCATAGGGTTGGACGGGAATCAGCCCCAGCATTTT.

Many counts were recorded for this clonotype. The chain combines TRBV5-1 with TRBJ2-5, with D perhaps TRBD1 (5 bases). Germline CDR1 and CDR2: SGHRS and YFSETQ. The CDR3 is made up of 14 amino acids. V was cut by 5 bases and J by 5 bases, with 16 bases left in between. CDR3 sequence (DNA): TGCGCCAGCAGTTTGATGCAGGGTTGGGAGACCCAGTACTTC. Translated: CASSLMQGWETQYF.

This clonotype was found a few times. V and J are TRBV27 and TRBJ2-7, with a tentative D call TRBD1 (6 bases). This CDR3 has 14 residues. V gave up 2 bases and J gave up 7 bases, with 15 bases separating them. Germline loops: CDR1 MNHEY, CDR2 SMNVEV (reference sequence). CDR3 amino acids: CASSLGGGGWEQYF. The DNA of the CDR3 is TGTGCCAGCAGTTTAGGGGGTGGGGGCTGGGAGCAGTACTTC.

About this clonotype: Being one base from a much bigger clone, this may be a read error. The chain combines TRBV9 with TRBJ1-2; D is uncertain. Trimming stripped 0 bases from V and 4 bases from J, with 16 bases between. The CDR3 contains 16 residues. The germline CDR1 and CDR2 sequences are SGDLS and YYNGEE. The CDR3 coding sequence is TGTGCCAGCAGCGTAGAACCAGCTTCTACTAGCTATGGCTACACCTTC. It specifies CASSVEPASTSYGYTF.

The rearrangement joins TRBV11-2 to TRBJ2-7, with 9 bases identical to TRBD1. The CDR3 consists of 17 residues. CDR1 is SGHAT, CDR2 FQNNGV, per germline. V lost 0 bases to trimming and J lost 5 bases; unmatched junction nucleotides: 11. The CDR3 DNA follows: TGTGCCAGCAGCTTAGATCGGTGGGGACAGGGATTGCACGAGCAGTACTTC. As protein: CASSLDRWGQGLHEQYF.

This clonotype was observed at least ten times. The V gene is TRBV7-9, the J gene TRBJ2-7, with TRBD2 matching over 10 bases. Germline assignment: CDR1 SEHNR and CDR2 FQNEAQ (reference sequence). The CDR3 has 13 amino acids. Trimming took 2 bases from V and 5 from J; bases not matched to a gene: 0. CDR3 nucleotide sequence: TGTGCCAGCAGCTTAACTAGCGGGGACGAGCAGTACTTC. As protein: CASSLTSGDEQYF.

In regard to this clonotype: At one of its ends the junction is not consistent with the germline gene, which may arise from a read error. The chain couples TRBV11-3 to TRBJ2-1; no clear D gene. The CDR3 totals 14 residues. CDR1 SGHNT and CDR2 YENEEA come from the germline V gene. CDR3 nucleotide sequence: TGTGCCAGCAGCTTAGAAGCCACTGACAATGGGCAGTTCTTC. Translation: CASSLEATDNGQFF. Looking up the rest from reference TRBV11-3 and TRBJ2-1 gives the full variable domain: EAGVVQSPRYKIIEKKQPVAFWCNPISGHNTLYWYLQNLGQGPELLIRYENEEAVDDSQLPKDRFSAERLKGVDSTLKIQPAELGDSAVYLCASSLEATDNGQFFGPGTRLTVL.

This clonotype was found many times. The chain recombines TRBV12-3 or TRBV12-4 with TRBJ1-1; the D is unclear. The length of the CDR3 is 12 residues. Trimming pared 1 base from V and 4 bases from J, leaving 4 bases between. The CDR3 here is CASSLGITEAFF. In DNA, the CDR3 is TGTGCCAGCAGTTTAGGGATCACTGAAGCTTTCTTT.

The table lists this clonotype with a few counts. The CDR3: CASSVVWTSGSPQYF. The CDR3 nucleotides are TGTGCCAGCAGCGTAGTGTGGACTAGCGGGAGCCCGCAGTATTTT. This sequence joins TRBV9 and TRBJ2-3, with 13 bases that match TRBD2. Per germline, CDR1 SGDLS and CDR2 YYNGEE. This CDR3 contains 15 residues. Trimming removed 0 bases from V and 10 bases from J; junction bases left unmatched: 5.

This clonotype was recorded at least ten times. The chain employs TRBV12-3 or TRBV12-4 and TRBJ1-1, with D uncertain. V lost 6 bases to trimming and J lost 0 bases, with 14 bases between them. This CDR3 is built from 15 residues. Here the CDR3 reads CASSPLGPMNTEAFF. DNA for the CDR3: TGTGCCAGCAGCCCTCTAGGGCCAATGAACACTGAAGCTTTCTTT.

The rearrangement uses TRBV11-2 and TRBJ2-1; TRBD2 aligns across 11 bases. This CDR3 is built from 16 residues. Germline V gene lookup returns CDR1 SGHAT and CDR2 FQNNGV. V was clipped by 0 bases and J by 9 bases; unmatched bases: 7. The CDR3 region is CASSLEGLAGGVEQFF. As DNA, the CDR3 is TGTGCCAGCAGCTTAGAAGGGCTAGCGGGAGGTGTTGAGCAGTTCTTC.

With respect to this clonotype: Germline is not matched at one junction end, which may reflect a read error. The rearrangement uses TRBV4-1 and TRBJ1-6; no clear D. The CDR3 runs 16 residues. From germline, CDR1 is MGHRA and CDR2 YSYEKL. For the CDR3, the DNA is TGCGCCAGCAGCCACAGAATAAGCTCCTATAATCCACCCCTCCACTTT. Its protein product is CASSHRISSYNPPLHF.

This chain connects TRBV19 to TRBJ1-5; D possibly corresponds to TRBD1 (6 bases). Germline assignment: CDR1 LNHDA and CDR2 SQIVND (reference sequence). V was shortened by 5 bases and J by 6 bases, with 17 bases between the two germline ends. CDR3 size: 15 residues. DNA for the CDR3: TGTGCCAGTAGTCCTTACCACAGGGCCAGTCAGCCCCAGCATTTT. Its translation: CASSPYHRASQPQHF.

The chain couples TRBV7-9 to TRBJ2-7; 13 positions match TRBD2. The V gene's germline CDR1 is SEHNR and CDR2 FQNEAQ (reference sequence). The CDR3 has 16 amino acids. Unmatched junction bases numbered 6, after V lost 4 bases and J lost 3 bases. For the CDR3, the DNA is TGTGCCAGCAGCTCAGGACTAGCGGGAGTAAGCTACGAGCAGTACTTC. Its translation: CASSSGLAGVSYEQYF.

This chain uses TRBV28 with TRBJ1-1; possible D gene TRBD1, 5 bases. This CDR3 is 13 amino acids long. CDR1 and CDR2 (germline): MDHEN, SYDVKM. Trimming pared 9 bases from V and 6 bases from J, leaving 17 bases between. In nucleotides, the CDR3 is TGTGCCAGTGCCCTGGGTGTGGGGGCTGAAGCTTTCTTT. Translating it yields CASALGVGAEAFF.

This clonotype came up many times. The rearrangement links TRBV6-5 to TRBJ2-7; 8 bases agree with TRBD1. Germline V gene lookup returns CDR1 MNHEY and CDR2 SVGAGI. The CDR3 has 13 amino acids. V lost 2 bases, J lost 6 bases, and 3 bases stayed unmatched. CDR3 protein: CASSYGQGPEQYF. CDR3 nucleotide sequence: TGTGCCAGCAGTTACGGACAGGGACCCGAGCAGTACTTC.

CDR3 residues: CASSMRLAEGSTYEQYF. As DNA, the CDR3 is TGTGCCAGTAGTATGAGACTAGCGGAGGGATCGACCTACGAGCAGTACTTC. The chain uses TRBV19 and TRBJ2-7; 9 positions match TRBD2. The J segment lost 2 bases and the V segment lost 3 bases, leaving 11 bases of the junction unmatched. Germline V gene lookup returns CDR1 LNHDA and CDR2 SQIVND (reference sequence). This CDR3 comprises 17 residues.

V gene TRBV12-3 or TRBV12-4 combines with J gene TRBJ1-1; no firm D call. Trimming left V 7 bases short and J 2 bases short, with 11 bases between. The CDR3 is 13 residues long. CDR3 sequence reads: CASTLITNTEAFF. The CDR3 DNA is TGTGCCAGCACTTTGATCACAAACACTGAAGCTTTCTTT.

The gene calls are TRBV5-6 and TRBJ2-3; 8 nucleotides align to TRBD1. Germline CDR1 SGHDT, CDR2 YYEEEE. V was pared by 3 bases and J by 0 bases, with 6 bases of the junction left unmatched. This CDR3 contains 16 residues. The CDR3 protein is CASSSDRDDSTDTQYF. The CDR3 DNA sequence: TGTGCCAGCAGCTCGGACAGGGATGATAGCACAGATACGCAGTATTTT.